The clone carrying this T cell receptor beta chain appeared a few times. Its antigen is currently unknown. This specimen comes from a study of CD8+ T cells in alopecia areata. From germline, CDR1 is MDHEN and CDR2 SYDVKM. The CDR3 consists of 17 residues. Trimming took 3 bases from V and 2 from J; bases not matched to a gene: 7. The sequencing template was cDNA reverse transcribed from extracted RNA. The table came from immunoSEQ multiplex PCR; TCRdb's copy has only in-frame clones and leaves some out. The table lists about 100,000 clones, about 50% of them singletons. Study-wide results and limits: Lesional tissue from the scalp (especially in alopecia totalis/universalis) showed higher clonality than normal scalp.

This chain connects TRBV28 to TRBJ2-3; TRBD2 agrees at 11 bases. The sequence came from a human donor with alopecia areata. The sequencing sample was made of NKG2D-low CD8+ T cells sorted from blood. CDR3 in amino acids: CASSFDRLAGPTDTQYF. The DNA of the CDR3 is TGTGCCAGCAGTTTCGACCGACTAGCGGGGCCCACAGATACGCAGTATTTT.